Listed here are 15 T cell receptor beta chains from one sample, sequenced in a study of blood T cell repertoires in COVID-19. Generated by immunoSEQ multiplex PCR, the TCRdb table keeps only in-frame clones and is missing some. The sample records under 150,000 clones, 60% to 80% being singletons. Source material: peripheral blood. These receptors were collected from a man in his forties or fifties with active or convalescent COVID-19.

The sample holds one count of this clone. This chain links TRBV6-5 with TRBJ2-5; D gene unclear. Germline loops: CDR1 MNHEY, CDR2 SVGAGI. V was clipped by 4 bases and J by 3 bases, with 9 bases between them. This CDR3 contains 13 residues. CDR3 sequence: CASSSSYEETQYF. CDR3 in DNA: TGTGCCAGCAGTTCCAGTTATGAAGAGACCCAGTACTTC.

The V call is TRBV27, the J call TRBJ2-4; 8 nucleotides agree with TRBD1. Germline V gene sequence: CDR1 MNHEY, CDR2 SMNVEV (reference sequence). V shed 3 bases, J shed 8 bases, and the junction held 3 bases outside the gene matches. The CDR3 contains 13 residues. In DNA form, the CDR3 reads TGTGCCAGCAGTTTTAACAGGGGGGACATTCAGTACTTC. It yields the protein CASSFNRGDIQYF.

The J gene is TRBJ2-5, the V gene TRBV7-3; 12 positions match TRBD2. The CDR3 extends over 15 amino acids. V lost 5 bases and J lost 5; bases outside the gene matches: 6. CDR1 and CDR2 (germline): SGHTA, FQGTGA. CDR3 bases: TGTGCCAGCAGCATGACTAGCGGGAGTGGGGAGACCCAGTACTTC. Translated: CASSMTSGSGETQYF.

The rearrangement uses TRBV28 and TRBJ1-4, with D perhaps TRBD1 (6 bases). The ends were cut back, 6 bases at V and 7 bases at J, with 18 bases in the middle. Germline loops: CDR1 MDHEN, CDR2 SYDVKM. The CDR3 is 15 amino acids. CDR3 nucleotide sequence: TGTGCCAGCAGCCTGACAGGACTCCCCCTTGAAAAACTGTTTTTT. It encodes CASSLTGLPLEKLFF.

J is TRBJ1-5 and V is TRBV24-1; 8 positions agree with TRBD1. Germline-derived CDR1 and CDR2 are KGHDR and SFDVKD. After removal of 9 bases from V and 1 base from J, the junction contained 4 bases not matched to a gene. The CDR3 loop spans 14 amino acids. CDR3 in amino acids: CATSGGLSNQPQHF. The CDR3 DNA sequence: TGTGCCACCTCAGGGGGCCTAAGCAATCAGCCCCAGCATTTT.

The genes are TRBV5-6 and TRBJ2-7; TRBD1 might be the D (6 bases). V was cut by 5 bases and J by 3 bases, with 12 bases left in between. This CDR3 is 13 amino acids long. Germline V lookup: CDR1 SGHDT, CDR2 YYEEEE. Here the CDR3 reads CASSSGQYYEQYF. The CDR3 nucleotides are TGTGCCAGCAGTTCTGGACAGTACTACGAGCAGTACTTC.

CDR3 residues: CAIASGTTPLEQYF. CDR3 bases: TGTGCCATCGCTTCCGGGACAACTCCGTTGGAGCAGTACTTC. The chain links TRBV10-3 to TRBJ2-7, with a weak D call TRBD1 (6 bases). This CDR3 spans 14 amino acids. Trimming removed 8 bases at V and 7 bases at J, with 21 bases between. CDR1 is ENHRY, CDR2 SYGVKD, per germline.

CDR3 DNA: TGCGCCAGCAGCTTGGCCGAGGGACAGGGAACGAACACTGAAGCTTTCTTT. Its protein is CASSLAEGQGTNTEAFF. The chain is built from TRBV5-1 and TRBJ1-1; 9 bases align to TRBD1. Trimming cost V 0 bases and J 1 base; bases outside gene matches: 7. The V gene's germline CDR1 is SGHRS and CDR2 YFSETQ. This CDR3 is built from 17 residues.

The chain is built from TRBV9 and TRBJ2-7; possible D gene TRBD1, 5 bases. V was trimmed by 3 bases and J by 0 bases, leaving 7 bases between them. Looked up from germline, CDR1 is SGDLS and CDR2 is YYNGEE. This CDR3 contains 13 residues. This chain's CDR3 is CASSGTHSYEQYF. CDR3 nucleotide sequence: TGTGCCAGCAGCGGGACACACTCCTACGAGCAGTACTTC.

This chain connects TRBV2 to TRBJ2-5; 7 bases agree with TRBD2. V was clipped by 1 base and J by 4 bases; unmatched bases: 6. Germline lookup yields CDR1 SNHLY and CDR2 FYNNEI. This CDR3 region has 15 residues. This chain's CDR3 is CASSEEAGEGETQYF. In DNA form, the CDR3 reads TGTGCCAGCAGTGAAGAGGCGGGGGAGGGAGAGACCCAGTACTTC.

V and J are TRBV7-2 and TRBJ2-7; TRBD2 matches 8 bases. This CDR3 contains 14 residues. The J segment lost 5 bases and the V segment lost 5 bases, leaving 8 bases of the junction unmatched. Germline values: CDR1 SGHTA, CDR2 FQGNSA. CDR3 loop: CASSQRRGANEQYF. As DNA, the CDR3 is TGTGCCAGCAGCCAACGGCGGGGGGCCAACGAGCAGTACTTC.

A few counts support this clone. This sequence joins TRBV4-1 and TRBJ2-7; tentative D call: TRBD1 (6 bases). Trimming removed 1 base at V and 2 bases at J, with 12 bases between. Germline lookup yields CDR1 MGHRA and CDR2 YSYEKL. The CDR3 contains 15 residues. This chain's CDR3 is CASSQVVGGAYEQYF. The CDR3 nucleotides are TGCGCCAGCAGCCAAGTCGTAGGGGGAGCCTACGAGCAGTACTTC.

Only a few counts were recorded for this clone. The gene calls are TRBV29-1 and TRBJ1-1; 7 bases agree with TRBD1. Germline values: CDR1 SQVTM, CDR2 ANQGSEA. The CDR3 covers 14 residues. J was trimmed by 5 bases and V by 6 bases; bases with no gene match: 12. CDR3 amino acids: CSVQRGQGGTEAFF. For the CDR3, the DNA is TGCAGCGTCCAAAGGGGGCAGGGAGGAACTGAAGCTTTCTTT.

The chain recombines TRBV6-4 with TRBJ1-1; D unresolved. CDR3 length: 13 residues. The ends were cut back, 6 bases at V and 3 bases at J, with 11 bases in the middle. Germline-derived CDR1 and CDR2 are MRHNA and SNTAGT. The CDR3 here is CASSARGHTEAFF. CDR3 bases: TGTGCCAGCAGCGCCCGAGGGCACACTGAAGCTTTCTTT.

V is TRBV30 and J is TRBJ1-5; D unclear. The germline V gene has CDR1 GTSNPN and CDR2 SVGIG (reference sequence). The V end lost 0 bases, the J end lost 8 bases, and 11 bases lay between the germline ends. The CDR3 consists of 13 residues. The CDR3 sequence is CAWSVRGREPQHF. The CDR3 DNA reads TGTGCCTGGAGTGTTCGAGGGCGTGAGCCCCAGCATTTT.